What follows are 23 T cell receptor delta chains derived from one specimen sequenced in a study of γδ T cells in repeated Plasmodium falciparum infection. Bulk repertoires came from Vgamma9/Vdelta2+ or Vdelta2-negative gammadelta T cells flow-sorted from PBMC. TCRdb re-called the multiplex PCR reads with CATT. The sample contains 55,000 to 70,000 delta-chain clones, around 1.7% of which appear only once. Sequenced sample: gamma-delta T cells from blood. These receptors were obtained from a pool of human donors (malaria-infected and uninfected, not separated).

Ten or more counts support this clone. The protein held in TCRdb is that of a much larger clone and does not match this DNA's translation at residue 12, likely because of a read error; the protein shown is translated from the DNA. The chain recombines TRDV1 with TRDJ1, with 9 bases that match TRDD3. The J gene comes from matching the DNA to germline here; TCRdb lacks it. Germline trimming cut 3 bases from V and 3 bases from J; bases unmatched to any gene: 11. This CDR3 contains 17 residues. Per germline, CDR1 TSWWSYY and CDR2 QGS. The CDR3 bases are TGTGCTCTTGGGGAGAAGTACTGGGGGAAGTACGCCGATAAACTCATCTTT. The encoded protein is CALGEKYWGKYADKLIF.

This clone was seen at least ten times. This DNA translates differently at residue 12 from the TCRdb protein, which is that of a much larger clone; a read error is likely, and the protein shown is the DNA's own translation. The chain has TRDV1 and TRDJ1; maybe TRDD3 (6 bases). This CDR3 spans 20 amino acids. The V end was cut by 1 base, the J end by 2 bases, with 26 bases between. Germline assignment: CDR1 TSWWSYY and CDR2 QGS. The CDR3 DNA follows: TGTGCTCTTGGGGAACGCCTACGCACCAGCTACCGGGGATTTACCGATAAACTCATCTTT. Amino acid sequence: CALGERLRTSYRGFTDKLIF.

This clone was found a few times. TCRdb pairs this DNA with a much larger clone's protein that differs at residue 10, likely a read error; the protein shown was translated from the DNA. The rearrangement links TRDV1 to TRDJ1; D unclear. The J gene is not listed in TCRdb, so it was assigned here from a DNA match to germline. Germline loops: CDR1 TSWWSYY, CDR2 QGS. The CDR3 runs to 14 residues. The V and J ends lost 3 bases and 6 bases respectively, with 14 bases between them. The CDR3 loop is CALGDGTRSYKLIF. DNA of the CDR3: TGTGCTCTTGGGGATGGGACTAGGTCCTATAAACTCATCTTT.

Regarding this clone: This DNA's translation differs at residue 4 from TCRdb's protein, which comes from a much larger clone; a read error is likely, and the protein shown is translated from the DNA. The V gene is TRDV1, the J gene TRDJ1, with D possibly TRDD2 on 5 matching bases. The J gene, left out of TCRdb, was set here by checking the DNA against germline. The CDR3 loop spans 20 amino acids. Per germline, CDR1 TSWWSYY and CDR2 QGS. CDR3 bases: TGTGCTCTTAGGGAACTACCCTTTCCTTTATTTCATAAATACACCGATAAACTCATCTTT. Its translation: CALRELPFPLFHKYTDKLIF.

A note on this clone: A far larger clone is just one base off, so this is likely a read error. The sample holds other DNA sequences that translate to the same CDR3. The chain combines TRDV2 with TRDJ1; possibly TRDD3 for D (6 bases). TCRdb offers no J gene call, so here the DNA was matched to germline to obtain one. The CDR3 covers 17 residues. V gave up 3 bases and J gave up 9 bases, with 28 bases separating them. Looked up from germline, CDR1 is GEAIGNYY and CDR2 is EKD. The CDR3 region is CACDPILAAGAPRELIF. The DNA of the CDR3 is TGTGCCTGTGACCCGATTCTTGCTGCTGGGGCTCCTCGTGAACTCATCTTT.

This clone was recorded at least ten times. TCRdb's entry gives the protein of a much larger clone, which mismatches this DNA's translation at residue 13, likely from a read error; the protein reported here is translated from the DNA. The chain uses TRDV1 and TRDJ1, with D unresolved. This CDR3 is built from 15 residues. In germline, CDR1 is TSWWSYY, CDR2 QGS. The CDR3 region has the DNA TGTGCTCTTGGGAGACGTACTGAGGGCACCGATAAACCCATCTTT. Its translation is CALGRRTEGTDKPIF.

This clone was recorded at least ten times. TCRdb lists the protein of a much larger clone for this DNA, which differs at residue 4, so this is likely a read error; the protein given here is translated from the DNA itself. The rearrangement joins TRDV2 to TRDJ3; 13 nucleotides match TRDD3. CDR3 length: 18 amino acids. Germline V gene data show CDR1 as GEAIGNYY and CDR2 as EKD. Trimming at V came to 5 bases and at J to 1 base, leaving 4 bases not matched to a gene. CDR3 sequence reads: CACATGGYASWDTRQMFF. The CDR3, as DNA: TGTGCCTGTGCCACTGGGGGATACGCTTCCTGGGACACCCGACAGATGTTTTTC.

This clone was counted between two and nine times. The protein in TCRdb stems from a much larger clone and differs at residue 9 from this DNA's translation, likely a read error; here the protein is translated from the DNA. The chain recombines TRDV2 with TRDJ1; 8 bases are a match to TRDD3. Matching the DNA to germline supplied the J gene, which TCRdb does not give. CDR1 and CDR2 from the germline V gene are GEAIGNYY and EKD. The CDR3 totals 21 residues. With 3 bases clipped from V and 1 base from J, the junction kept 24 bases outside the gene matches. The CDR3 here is CACDAYWGVAPGAGGTDKLIF. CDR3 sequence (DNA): TGTGCCTGTGACGCGTACTGGGGGGTGGCTCCGGGTGCGGGTGGCACCGATAAACTCATCTTT.

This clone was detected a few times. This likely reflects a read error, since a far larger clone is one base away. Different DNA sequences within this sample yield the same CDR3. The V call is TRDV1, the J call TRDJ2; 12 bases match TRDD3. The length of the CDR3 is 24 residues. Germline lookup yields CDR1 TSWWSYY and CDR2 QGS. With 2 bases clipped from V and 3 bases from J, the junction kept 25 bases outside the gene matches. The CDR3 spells CALGESPFLPHSLWGIRLTAQLFF. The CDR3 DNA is TGTGCTCTTGGGGAATCCCCCTTCCTGCCTCACTCCCTCTGGGGGATACGGCTGACAGCACAACTCTTCTTT.

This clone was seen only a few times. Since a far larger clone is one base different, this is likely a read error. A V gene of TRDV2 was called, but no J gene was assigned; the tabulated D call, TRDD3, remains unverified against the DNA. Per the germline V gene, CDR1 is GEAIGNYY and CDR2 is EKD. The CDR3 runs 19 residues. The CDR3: CACDTGPWRDSYLTDKLIF. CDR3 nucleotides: TGTGCCTGTGACACCGGACCCTGGAGGGACTCCTACCTCACCGATAAGCTCATCTTT.

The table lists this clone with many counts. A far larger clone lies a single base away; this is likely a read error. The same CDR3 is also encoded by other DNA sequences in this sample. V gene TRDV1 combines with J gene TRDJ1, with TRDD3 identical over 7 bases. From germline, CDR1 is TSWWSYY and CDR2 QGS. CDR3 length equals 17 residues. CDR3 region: CALGEELGLRATDKLIF. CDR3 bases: TGTGCTCTCGGGGAAGAACTGGGGCTTAGGGCCACCGATAAACTCATCTTT.

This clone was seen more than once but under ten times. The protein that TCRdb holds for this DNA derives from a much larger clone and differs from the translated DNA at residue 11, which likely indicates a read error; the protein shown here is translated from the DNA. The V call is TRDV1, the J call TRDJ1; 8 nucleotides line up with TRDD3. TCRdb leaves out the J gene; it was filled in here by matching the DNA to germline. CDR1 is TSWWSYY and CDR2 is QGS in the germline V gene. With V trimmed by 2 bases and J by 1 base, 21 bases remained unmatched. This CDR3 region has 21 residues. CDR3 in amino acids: CALGEIVSLVPGDSPTDKLIF. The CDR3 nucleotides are TGTGCTCTTGGGGAAATAGTGTCCCTCGTACCGGGGGATAGCCCCACCGATAAACTCATCTTT.

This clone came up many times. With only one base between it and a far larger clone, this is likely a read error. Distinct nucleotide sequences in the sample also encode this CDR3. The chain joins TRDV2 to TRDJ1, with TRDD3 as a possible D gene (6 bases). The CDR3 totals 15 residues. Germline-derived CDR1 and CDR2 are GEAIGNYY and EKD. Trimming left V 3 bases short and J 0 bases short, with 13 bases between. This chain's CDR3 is CACDLLGDHTDKLIF. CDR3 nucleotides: TGTGCCTGTGACTTACTGGGAGACCACACCGATAAACTCATCTTT.

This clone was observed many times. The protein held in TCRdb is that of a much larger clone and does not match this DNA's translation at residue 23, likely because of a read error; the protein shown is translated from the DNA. This CDR3 reads CALGELSHGFLREPYWGIRRAYADKLIF. DNA of the CDR3: TGTGCTCTTGGGGAACTTAGTCATGGGTTCCTAAGGGAGCCGTACTGGGGGATACGTAGGGCGTACGCCGATAAACTCATCTTT. This chain connects TRDV1 to TRDJ1, with TRDD3 identical over 13 bases. Since TCRdb gives no J gene, matching the DNA to germline was used here to assign it. J lost 3 bases, V lost 0 bases, and 37 bases had no gene match. This CDR3 spans 28 amino acids. Germline values: CDR1 TSWWSYY, CDR2 QGS.

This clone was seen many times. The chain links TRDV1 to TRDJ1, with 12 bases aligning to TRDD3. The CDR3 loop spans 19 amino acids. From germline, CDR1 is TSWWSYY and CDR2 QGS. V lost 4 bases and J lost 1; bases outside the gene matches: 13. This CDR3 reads CALGGMLYWGIQSTDKLIF. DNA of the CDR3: TGTGCTCTTGGGGGCATGCTCTACTGGGGGATACAAAGCACCGATAAACTCATCTTT.

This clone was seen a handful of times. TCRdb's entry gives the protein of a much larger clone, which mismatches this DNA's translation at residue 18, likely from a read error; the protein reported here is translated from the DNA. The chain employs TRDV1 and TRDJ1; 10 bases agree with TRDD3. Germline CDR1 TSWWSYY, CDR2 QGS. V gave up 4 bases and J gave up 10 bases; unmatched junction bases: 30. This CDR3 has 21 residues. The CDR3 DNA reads TGTGCTCTTGGGGCGCGTTCCCCTGTTTGGGGCAGGGAACTGGGGGATCTTAGACTCATCTTT. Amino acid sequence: CALGARSPVWGRELGDLRLIF.

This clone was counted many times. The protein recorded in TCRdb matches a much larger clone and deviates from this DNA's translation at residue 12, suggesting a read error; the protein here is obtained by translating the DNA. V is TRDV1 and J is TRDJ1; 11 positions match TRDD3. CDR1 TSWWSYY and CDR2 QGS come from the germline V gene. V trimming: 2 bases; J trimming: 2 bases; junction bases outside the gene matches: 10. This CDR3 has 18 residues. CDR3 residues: CALGEGLVGGYVTDKLIF. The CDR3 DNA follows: TGTGCTCTTGGGGAAGGCCTTGTTGGGGGATACGTGACCGATAAACTCATCTTT.

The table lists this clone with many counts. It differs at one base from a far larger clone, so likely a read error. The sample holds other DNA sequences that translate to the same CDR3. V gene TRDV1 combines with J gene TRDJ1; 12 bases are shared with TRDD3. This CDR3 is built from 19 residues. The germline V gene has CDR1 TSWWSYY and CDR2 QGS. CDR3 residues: CALGELSGGYATDTDKLIF. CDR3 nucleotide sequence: TGTGCCCTTGGGGAACTATCTGGGGGATACGCGACTGACACCGATAAACTCATCTTT.

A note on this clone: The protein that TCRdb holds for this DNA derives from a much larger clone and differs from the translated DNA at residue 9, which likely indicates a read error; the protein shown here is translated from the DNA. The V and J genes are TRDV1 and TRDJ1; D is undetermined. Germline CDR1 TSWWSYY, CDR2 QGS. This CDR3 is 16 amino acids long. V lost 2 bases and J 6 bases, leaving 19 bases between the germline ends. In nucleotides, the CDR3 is TGTGCTCTTGGGGAAAATTTCGGGCCGAGATTCAATAAACTCATCTTT. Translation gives CALGENFGPRFNKLIF.

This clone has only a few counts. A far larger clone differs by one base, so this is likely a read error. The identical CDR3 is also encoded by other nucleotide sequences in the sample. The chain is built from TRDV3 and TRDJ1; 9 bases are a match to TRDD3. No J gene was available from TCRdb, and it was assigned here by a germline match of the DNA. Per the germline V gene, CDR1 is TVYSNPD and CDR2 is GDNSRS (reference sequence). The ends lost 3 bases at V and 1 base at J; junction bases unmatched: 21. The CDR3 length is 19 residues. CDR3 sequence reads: CAFGTFLRGYAGSTDKLIF. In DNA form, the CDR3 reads TGTGCCTTCGGTACCTTCCTGCGGGGATACGCCGGTTCCACCGATAAACTCATCTTT.

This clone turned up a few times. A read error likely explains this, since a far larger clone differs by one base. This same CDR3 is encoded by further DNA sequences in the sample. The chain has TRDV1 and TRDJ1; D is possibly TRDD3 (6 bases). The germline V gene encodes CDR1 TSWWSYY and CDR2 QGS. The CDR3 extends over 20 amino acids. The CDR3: CALGELLGTGRYGYTDKLIF. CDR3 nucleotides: TGTGCCCTTGGGGAACTCTTGGGAACTGGGAGATACGGTTACACCGATAAACTCATCTTT.

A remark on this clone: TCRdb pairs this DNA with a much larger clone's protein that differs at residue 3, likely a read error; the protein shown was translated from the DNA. CDR3 sequence: CAFGVLGDAKLIF. The CDR3 DNA follows: TGTGCTTTTGGGGTACTGGGGGACGCTAAACTCATCTTT. The rearrangement joins TRDV1 to TRDJ1; 9 nucleotides agree with TRDD3. The J gene was not available in TCRdb and was assigned here by matching the DNA to germline segments. Germline V gene data show CDR1 as TSWWSYY and CDR2 as QGS. The length of the CDR3 is 13 residues.

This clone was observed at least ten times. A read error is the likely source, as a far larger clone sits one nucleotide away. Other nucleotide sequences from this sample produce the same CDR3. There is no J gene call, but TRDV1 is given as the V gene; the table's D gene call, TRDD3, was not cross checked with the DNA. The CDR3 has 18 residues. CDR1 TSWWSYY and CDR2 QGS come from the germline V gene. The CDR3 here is CALGPRPVLGDTTDKLIF. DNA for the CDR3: TGTGCTCTTGGGCCCCGACCCGTACTGGGGGATACGACCGATAAACTTATCTTT.